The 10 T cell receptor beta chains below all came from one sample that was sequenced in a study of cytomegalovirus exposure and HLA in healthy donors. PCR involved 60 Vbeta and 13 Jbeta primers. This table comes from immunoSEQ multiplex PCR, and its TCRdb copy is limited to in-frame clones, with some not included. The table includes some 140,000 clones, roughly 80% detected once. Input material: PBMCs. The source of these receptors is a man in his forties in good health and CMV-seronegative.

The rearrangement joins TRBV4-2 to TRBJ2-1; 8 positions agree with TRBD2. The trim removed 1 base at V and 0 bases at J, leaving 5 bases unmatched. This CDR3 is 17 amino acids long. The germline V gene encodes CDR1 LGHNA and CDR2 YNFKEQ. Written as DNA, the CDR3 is TGTGCCAGCAGCCAAGCACTAGCGGTCGACTCCTACAATGAGCAGTTCTTC. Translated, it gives CASSQALAVDSYNEQFF.

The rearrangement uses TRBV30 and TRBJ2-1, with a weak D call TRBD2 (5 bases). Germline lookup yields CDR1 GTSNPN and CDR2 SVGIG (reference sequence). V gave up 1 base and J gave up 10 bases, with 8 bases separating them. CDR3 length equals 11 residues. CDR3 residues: CAWSDSGEQFF. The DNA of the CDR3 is TGTGCCTGGAGTGACTCGGGGGAGCAGTTCTTC.

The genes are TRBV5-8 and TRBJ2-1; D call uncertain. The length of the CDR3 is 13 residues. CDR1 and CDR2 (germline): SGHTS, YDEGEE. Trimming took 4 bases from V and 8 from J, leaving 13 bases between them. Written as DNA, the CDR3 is TGTGCCAGCAGCCTCCTACTTCTCTATGAGCAGTTCTTC. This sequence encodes CASSLLLLYEQFF.

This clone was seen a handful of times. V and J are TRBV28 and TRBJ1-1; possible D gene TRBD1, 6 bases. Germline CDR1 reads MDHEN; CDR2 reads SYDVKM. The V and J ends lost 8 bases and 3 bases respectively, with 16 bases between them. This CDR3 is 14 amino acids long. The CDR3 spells CASGKQGGDTEAFF. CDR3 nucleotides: TGTGCCAGCGGAAAACAGGGAGGGGACACTGAAGCTTTCTTT.

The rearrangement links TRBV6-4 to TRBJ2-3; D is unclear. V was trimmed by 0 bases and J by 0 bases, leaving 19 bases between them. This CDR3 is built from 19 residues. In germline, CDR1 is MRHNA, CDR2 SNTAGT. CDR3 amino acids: CASSDSCGRLQTSTDTQYF. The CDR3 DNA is TGTGCCAGCAGTGACTCGTGCGGAAGATTACAAACTAGCACAGATACGCAGTATTTT.

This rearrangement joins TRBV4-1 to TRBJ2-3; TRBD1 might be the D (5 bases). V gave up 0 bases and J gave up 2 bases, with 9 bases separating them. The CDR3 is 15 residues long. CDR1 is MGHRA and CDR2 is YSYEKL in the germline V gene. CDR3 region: CASSQERGTTDTQYF. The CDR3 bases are TGCGCCAGCAGCCAAGAAAGGGGTACCACAGATACGCAGTATTTT.

The CDR3 spells CASSPGQGVDYGYTF. CDR3 nucleotide sequence: TGTGCCAGCTCACCGGGACAGGGGGTAGACTATGGCTACACCTTC. The chain couples TRBV18 to TRBJ1-2; 11 bases fit TRBD1. Unmatched junction bases numbered 3, after V lost 3 bases and J lost 3 bases. Germline V CDR1 and CDR2: KGHSH, LQKENI. The CDR3 loop spans 15 amino acids.

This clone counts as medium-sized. The CDR3 DNA reads TGTGCCAGCAGTGACTCGAAAGGGACTAGCGTAGATGAGCAGTTCTTC. As protein: CASSDSKGTSVDEQFF. This rearrangement joins TRBV6-4 to TRBJ2-1; 10 positions agree with TRBD2. In germline, CDR1 is MRHNA, CDR2 SNTAGT. The V segment lost 0 bases and the J segment 8 bases; nucleotides outside the gene matches: 7. The CDR3 loop spans 16 amino acids.

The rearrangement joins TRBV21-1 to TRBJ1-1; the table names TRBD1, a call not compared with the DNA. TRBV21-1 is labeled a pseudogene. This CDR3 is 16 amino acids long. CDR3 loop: CASSKGDRGRNTEAFF. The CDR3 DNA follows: TGTGCCAGCAGCAAAGGCGACAGGGGAAGGAACACTGAAGCTTTCTTT.

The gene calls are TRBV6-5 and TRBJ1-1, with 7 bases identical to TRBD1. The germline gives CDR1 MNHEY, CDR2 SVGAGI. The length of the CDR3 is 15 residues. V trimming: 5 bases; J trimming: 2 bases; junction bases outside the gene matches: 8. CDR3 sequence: CASSMTGQLNTEAFF. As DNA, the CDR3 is TGTGCCAGCAGTATGACAGGGCAACTAAACACTGAAGCTTTCTTT.